The entry below gives a single T cell receptor (beta chain) sequence along with its context. The antigen remains undetermined. These data belong to a study of cytomegalovirus exposure and HLA in healthy donors. Study-level findings and limits: In a later analysis, productive TCRs from donors in an Asian-associated ancestry cluster reportedly carried fewer N-insertions than the cohort mean. Follow-up analysis found HLA locus-dependent TCR association rates, highest for DRB1 and lowest for HLA-C.

Researchers ran the PCR with 60 Vbeta and 13 Jbeta primers. TCRdb's copy holds only in-frame clones and misses some; the assay was immunoSEQ multiplex PCR. The sample comprises 68,000 or so clones, 70% to 90% of which are singletons, and 6.5% to 7% rests with the top ten. Trimming cost V 7 bases and J 2 bases, with 12 bases left between them. The CDR3 consists of 15 residues. The germline CDR1 and CDR2 sequences are MNHEY and SMNVEV (reference sequence). The sequencing input was PBMCs. This chain joins TRBV27 and TRBJ1-6; D possibly corresponds to TRBD1 (5 bases). The sequence was obtained from a human donor in good health. CDR3 sequence (DNA): TGTGCCAGCATGGGGCTCGTCACCTATAATTCACCCCTCCACTTT. This encodes CASMGLVTYNSPLHF.